The 6 T cell receptor beta chains below were found in one sample sequenced in a study of cytomegalovirus exposure and HLA in healthy donors. Assay used: immunoSEQ multiplex PCR; TCRdb lists only in-frame clones, some missing. The sample lists around 190,000 clones, around 80% seen once, with around 1.3% in the top ten. Sequencing was carried out using PBMCs. The receptors were sampled from a woman aged 25 to 39 in good health and CMV-seronegative.

V usage is TRBV5-4 and J usage is TRBJ1-3; TRBD1 might be the D (6 bases). The germline gives CDR1 SGHNT, CDR2 YYREEE (reference sequence). V lost 0 bases and J lost 2, with 12 bases in between. This CDR3 comprises 16 residues. The CDR3 protein is CASSLDRVLTGNTIYF. CDR3 sequence (DNA): TGTGCCAGCAGCTTGGACAGGGTGTTGACTGGAAACACCATATATTTT.

V is TRBV10-3 and J is TRBJ1-6; 7 bases are a match to TRBD1. V was pared by 8 bases and J by 4 bases, with 5 bases of the junction left unmatched. Germline V gene sequence: CDR1 ENHRY, CDR2 SYGVKD. The CDR3 loop spans 14 amino acids. This chain's CDR3 is CAIGQESYNSPLHF. CDR3 in DNA: TGTGCCATCGGACAGGAAAGTTATAATTCACCCCTCCACTTT.

Written as DNA, the CDR3 is TGCGCCAGCAGCTTCGATACAGGTCACAATCAGCCCCAGCATTTT. Its protein is CASSFDTGHNQPQHF. This rearrangement joins TRBV5-1 to TRBJ1-5, with D tentatively TRBD1 (5 bases). This CDR3 is built from 15 residues. V shed 2 bases and J shed 3 bases, with 12 bases lying between them. Germline lookup yields CDR1 SGHRS and CDR2 YFSETQ.

V and J are TRBV28 and TRBJ1-2, with D tentatively TRBD1 (5 bases). The CDR3 has 13 residues. V was cut by 7 bases and J by 3 bases, with 12 bases left in between. Germline CDR1 is MDHEN and CDR2 is SYDVKM. The CDR3 region has the DNA TGTGCCAGCATGGGGGGTATAGACTATGGCTACACCTTC. Translated, it gives CASMGGIDYGYTF.

The count of this clone is one. The rearrangement joins TRBV10-3 to TRBJ1-4; D ambiguous. Germline V gives CDR1 ENHRY, CDR2 SYGVKD. The CDR3 is made up of 15 amino acids. The V gene lost 3 bases and the J gene lost 3 bases, with 11 bases spanning the gap. The chain's CDR3 is CAISDRSRANEKLFF. In DNA form, the CDR3 reads TGTGCCATCAGTGACCGTTCTCGGGCTAATGAAAAACTGTTTTTT.

This clone was counted only a few times. The chain has TRBV5-1 and TRBJ1-2; D is unresolved. The V gene's germline CDR1 is SGHRS and CDR2 YFSETQ. The CDR3 consists of 14 residues. V was pared by 4 bases and J by 3 bases, with 13 bases between. The DNA for the CDR3 is TGCGCCAGCAGCCTGGGAGACTTGGACTATGGCTACACCTTC. This gives the protein CASSLGDLDYGYTF.